The source of this T cell receptor (beta chain) is a study of T cell responses to AZD1222 COVID-19 vaccine. Study results and caveats: CD4 TCRs linked to vaccination spanned spike, dominating at 160-218 and 743-854. Baseline serostatus was positive in only five to seven AZD1222 recipients.

A note on this clone: Its matching antigen is unknown.

Germline V gene sequence: CDR1 SGHNT, CDR2 YYREEE (reference sequence). V lost 4 bases, J lost 6 bases, and 3 bases stayed unmatched. The CDR3 contains 14 residues. Sequencing was performed with immunoSEQ multiplex PCR; in TCRdb, only in-frame clones are kept and a portion is missing. The sample yields 130,000 to 150,000 clones, approximately 90% seen once. The chain has TRBV5-4 and TRBJ1-6, with 8 bases aligning to TRBD1. This TCR came from an adult in good health. The specimen was peripheral blood, collected on day 0 of AZD1222 vaccination. The CDR3 reads CASSTGQVNSPLHF. DNA of the CDR3: TGTGCCAGCAGCACGGGACAGGTTAATTCACCCCTCCACTTT.